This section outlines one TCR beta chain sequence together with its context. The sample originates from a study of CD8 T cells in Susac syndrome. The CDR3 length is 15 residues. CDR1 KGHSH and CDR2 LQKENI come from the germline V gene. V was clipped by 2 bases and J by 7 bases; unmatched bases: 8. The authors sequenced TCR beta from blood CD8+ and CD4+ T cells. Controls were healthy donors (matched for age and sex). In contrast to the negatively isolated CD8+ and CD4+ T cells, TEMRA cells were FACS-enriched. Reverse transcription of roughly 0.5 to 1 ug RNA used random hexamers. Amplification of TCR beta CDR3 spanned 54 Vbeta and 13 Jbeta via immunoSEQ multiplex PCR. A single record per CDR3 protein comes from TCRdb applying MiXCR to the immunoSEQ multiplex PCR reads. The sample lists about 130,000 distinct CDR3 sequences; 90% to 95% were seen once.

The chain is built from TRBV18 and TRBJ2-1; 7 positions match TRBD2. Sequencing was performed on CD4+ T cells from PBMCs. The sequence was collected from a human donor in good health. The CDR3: CASSPWEGLPNEQFF. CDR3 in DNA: TGTGCCAGCTCACCATGGGAGGGCCTCCCTAATGAGCAGTTCTTC. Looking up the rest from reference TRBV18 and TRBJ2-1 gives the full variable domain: NAGVMQNPRHLVRRRGQEARLRCSPMKGHSHVYWYRQLPEEGLKFMVYLQKENIIDESGMPKERFSAEFPKEGPSILRIQQVVRGDSAAYFCASSPWEGLPNEQFFGPGTRLTVL.